A few counts support the clone carrying this TCR beta chain. This beta chain was picked up by a library intended for alpha chains and is off target, so its count carries little meaning. Noted time point: sample taken at primary tumor resection. No cell sorting; template was whole RNA from tumor, lung tissue or PBMC. This CDR3 spans 13 amino acids. Germline V gives CDR1 SEHNR, CDR2 FQNEAQ (reference sequence). Trimming took off 5 bases at V and 7 bases at J, with 14 bases between the two ends. The entry originates in a study of spatial heterogeneity in lung cancer. On each TCR cDNA molecule, a unique molecular identifier was present. TCRdb re-derived calls from the 5' RACE reads in MiXCR, one entry per CDR3 protein. The sample carries about 1,500 distinct CDR3 sequences, 7% to 9.5% recorded once.

Material: normal lung tissue next to the tumor, obtained at surgery. The source of this sequence is a female donor with early-stage non-small cell lung cancer. The chain couples TRBV7-9 to TRBJ2-5; D not resolved. DNA of the CDR3: TGTGCCAGCAGCCCTAAAACGGCAGGGACCCAGTACTTC. Protein sequence: CASSPKTAGTQYF.